These 11 T cell receptor beta chains originate from one sample sequenced in a study of post-analysis software for immune sequencing data. Findings and caveats of the study: A handful of TRBV segments were significantly more frequent in patients than in controls. TRBV5-6, TRBV5-1 and TRBV20-1 were among these segments.

cDNA libraries for TCR beta contained unique molecular identifiers. Each CDR3 protein gets one entry after TCRdb re-called the PCR reads with MiXCR. In the table there are approximately 260,000 distinct CDR3 sequences, approximately 34% of which are singletons. These receptors have no known antigen. The sample taken for sequencing was blood. The receptor set was obtained from a girl aged 10 to 17 with multiple sclerosis.

The chain carries TRBV20-1 and TRBJ2-3; TRBD1 matches at 7 bases. The CDR3 has 16 amino acids. Germline V CDR1 and CDR2: DFQATT, SNEGSKA (reference sequence). Losses at the gene ends were 3 bases for V and 4 bases for J; bases not matched to a gene: 13. CDR3: CSASGVDRLGADTQYF. The CDR3 nucleotides are TGCAGTGCTAGTGGCGTGGACAGGCTAGGGGCAGATACGCAGTATTTT.

This clonotype has only a few counts. The chain links TRBV30 to TRBJ2-2, with D possibly TRBD2 on 5 matching bases. This CDR3 spans 14 amino acids. Looked up from germline, CDR1 is GTSNPN and CDR2 is SVGIG (reference sequence). Trimming pared 3 bases from V and 3 bases from J, leaving 11 bases between. CDR3 sequence (DNA): TGTGCCTGGAGGTCGGGGTTCTACACCGGGGAGCTGTTTTTT. This gives the protein CAWRSGFYTGELFF.

A note on this clonotype: A much larger clone is a single base away; this may be a read error. The chain recombines TRBV5-1 with TRBJ2-1; TRBD1 is a possible D gene (6 bases). The closer fit of TRBJ2-7 to the DNA end suggests the J call may be wrong. Germline V lookup: CDR1 SGHRS, CDR2 YFSETQ. The CDR3 is 17 residues long. The CDR3 nucleotides read TGCGCCAGCAGCTTGGCTTCTCGGCAGGGGACCTACAATGAGCAGTACTTC. Its translation: CASSLASRQGTYNEQYF.

About this clonotype: This may come from a read error, since a much larger clone is one base off. The chain employs TRBV20-1 and TRBJ2-1; 7 bases map to TRBD2. The J call is in doubt because the DNA end fits TRBJ2-7 better. Germline assignment: CDR1 DFQATT and CDR2 SNEGSKA (reference sequence). This CDR3 spans 14 amino acids. CDR3: CSQRSGVSYNEQYF. The CDR3 DNA sequence: TGCAGTCAGAGGAGCGGGGTTTCCTACAATGAGCAGTACTTC.

This clonotype was observed many times. The V gene is TRBV3-1, the J gene TRBJ1-2, with TRBD1 identical over 10 bases. Germline values: CDR1 LGHDT, CDR2 YNNKEL (reference sequence). Unmatched junction bases numbered 8, after V lost 2 bases and J lost 5 bases. The CDR3 extends over 16 amino acids. The CDR3, as DNA: TGTGCCAGCAGCCAAACCCCCGGGACAGGGGTATATGGCTACACCTTC. The encoded protein is CASSQTPGTGVYGYTF.

A note on this clonotype: This clone may be a read error of a much larger clone one base away. The chain has TRBV7-9 and TRBJ2-1; 9 bases map to TRBD1. There are 15 residues in the CDR3. Germline CDR1 reads SEHNR; CDR2 reads FQNEAQ (reference sequence). Trimming at V came to 4 bases and at J to 9 bases, leaving 10 bases not matched to a gene. The chain's CDR3 is CASSYRDRVGSEQFF. CDR3 coding DNA: TGTGCCAGCAGCTACCGGGACAGGGTCGGTAGTGAGCAGTTCTTC.

This clonotype was counted many times. The rearrangement links TRBV29-1 to TRBJ1-1; D unclear. Trimming took 6 bases from V and 4 from J, leaving 9 bases between them. Germline V gene lookup returns CDR1 SQVTM and CDR2 ANQGSEA. The CDR3 is 11 amino acids. The CDR3 sequence is CSVGRLTEAFF. The DNA of the CDR3 is TGCAGCGTAGGGAGGCTCACTGAAGCTTTCTTT.

This clonotype turned up a few times. This rearrangement joins TRBV10-3 to TRBJ2-7, with 9 bases fitting TRBD1. Germline CDR1 ENHRY, CDR2 SYGVKD. The CDR3 is 16 residues long. V was pared by 4 bases and J by 5 bases, with 12 bases of the junction left unmatched. The CDR3 nucleotides are TGTGCCATCAGTGCCTCGGGGGGACAGGGACGCAACGAGCAGTACTTC. This sequence encodes CAISASGGQGRNEQYF.

This clonotype was seen at least ten times. V gene TRBV12-3 or TRBV12-4 combines with J gene TRBJ2-3; D remains ambiguous. The V and J ends lost 5 bases and 0 bases respectively, with 12 bases between them. The CDR3 contains 15 residues. The CDR3 loop reads CASSGELASTDTQYF. CDR3 nucleotide sequence: TGTGCCAGCAGTGGCGAGTTGGCTAGCACAGATACGCAGTATTTT.

The chain couples TRBV12-3 or TRBV12-4 to TRBJ2-3, with D possibly TRBD2 on 5 matching bases. This CDR3 is built from 16 residues. Trimming stripped 6 bases from V and 4 bases from J, with 20 bases between. In DNA form, the CDR3 reads TGTGCCAGCAGACCCGGTCCGGGGTCTGCCTCAGATACGCAGTATTTT. Its protein is CASRPGPGSASDTQYF.

Of note for this clonotype: The junction departs from germline at one end; a sequencing error may be responsible. This chain uses TRBV3-1 with TRBJ2-7; 8 bases are a match to TRBD2. Germline CDR1 and CDR2: LGHDT and YNNKEL (reference sequence). The CDR3 is 17 amino acids. CDR3 region: CASSQSLAGFSSYEQDF. CDR3 DNA: TGTGCCAGCAGCCAGTCTCTAGCGGGTTTTAGCTCCTACGAGCAGGACTTC.